This T cell receptor beta chain stems from a study of T cells in Graves' hyperthyroidism and ophthalmopathy. As for this clonotype: Its antigen is as yet unknown.

Ophthalmopathy patients all had a Clinical Activity Score of at least 3, a NOSPECS grade of at least 4 and disease under 3 months old. Exclusion followed for patients with uncontrolled infection, other autoimmune disease, pregnancy or lactation. What was amplified from RNA transcripts were TCR beta CDR3 regions. TCR CDR3 regions were first amplified by RT-PCR with HTBI primers. TCRdb reprocessed the multiplex PCR reads via MiXCR and lists one record per CDR3 protein. The table shows about 380,000 distinct CDR3 sequences, with roughly 20% occurring only once. Findings of the study overall: Prediction of ophthalmopathy progression came a median approximately 7 months pre-onset. By a 13 V-J model, ophthalmopathy was set apart from stable hyperthyroidism.

Deletions cut 6 bases from V and 2 bases from J, with 16 bases between. This CDR3 has 15 residues. From germline, CDR1 is SGHKS and CDR2 YYEKEE (reference sequence). The sample consisted of blood. V gene TRBV5-5 combines with J gene TRBJ2-3; D is uncertain. The clonotype originates from a man aged 18-30 years with Graves' ophthalmopathy. CDR3 nucleotide sequence: TGTGCCAGCAATCCCGGGCGGCTACTCACAGATACGCAGTATTTT. Its translation: CASNPGRLLTDTQYF.